Shown below are 18 T cell receptor beta chains from a single sample sequenced in a study of cytomegalovirus exposure and HLA in healthy donors. Researchers ran the PCR with 60 Vbeta and 13 Jbeta primers. The data were produced by immunoSEQ multiplex PCR, yet TCRdb's version contains in-frame clones alone and is incomplete. This sample has around 200,000 clones, with around 80% found just once. The sample consisted of PBMCs. The receptors derive from a girl aged 2 to 9 in good health and CMV-seronegative.

V gene TRBV10-3 combines with J gene TRBJ1-5; the match to TRBD1 covers 9 bases. Germline V lookup: CDR1 ENHRY, CDR2 SYGVKD. The CDR3 totals 17 residues. With V trimmed by 3 bases and J by 7 bases, 13 bases remained unmatched. CDR3 protein: CAISEGGQGPFEQPQHF. For the CDR3, the DNA is TGTGCCATCAGTGAAGGGGGACAGGGCCCCTTTGAGCAGCCCCAGCATTTT.

This clone was picked up a small number of times. This chain links TRBV27 with TRBJ2-7; 9 bases agree with TRBD1. The CDR3 length is 13 residues. The V segment lost 6 bases and the J segment 3 bases; nucleotides outside the gene matches: 3. CDR1 MNHEY and CDR2 SMNVEV come from the germline V gene (reference sequence). The chain's CDR3 is CASREGQGYEQYF. The CDR3 bases are TGTGCCAGCAGGGAGGGACAGGGCTACGAGCAGTACTTC.

In this sample, this clone turned up once. This sequence joins TRBV2 and TRBJ2-6; D not certain. This CDR3 contains 14 residues. V was clipped by 4 bases and J by 1 base, with 5 bases between them. Germline loops: CDR1 SNHLY, CDR2 FYNNEI. The CDR3 sequence is CASSVLSGANVLTF. DNA of the CDR3: TGTGCCAGCAGTGTACTATCTGGGGCCAACGTCCTGACTTTC.

This chain connects TRBV5-1 to TRBJ2-2; D is unresolved. Germline CDR1 SGHRS, CDR2 YFSETQ. The ends were cut back, 0 bases at V and 7 bases at J, with 16 bases in the middle. The CDR3 is 16 amino acids. The CDR3 sequence: CASSLVVSPVSGELFF. The CDR3 DNA reads as TGCGCCAGCAGCTTGGTGGTGTCGCCGGTAAGCGGGGAGCTGTTTTTT.

The chain recombines TRBV7-9 with TRBJ1-2; the match to TRBD1 covers 10 bases. V was clipped by 5 bases and J by 3 bases; unmatched bases: 6. Germline lookup yields CDR1 SEHNR and CDR2 FQNEAQ (reference sequence). The CDR3 has 15 residues. The CDR3 bases are TGTGCCAGCAGCCGGACAGGGGGAATTTACTATGGCTACACCTTC. Amino acids: CASSRTGGIYYGYTF.

This sequence joins TRBV19 and TRBJ1-2, with 7 bases fitting TRBD1. This CDR3 spans 14 amino acids. V lost 9 bases to trimming and J lost 4 bases; unmatched junction nucleotides: 11. Germline loops: CDR1 LNHDA, CDR2 SQIVND (reference sequence). The CDR3 loop reads CASGSGQDGYGYTF. The CDR3 DNA sequence: TGTGCCAGCGGGTCCGGACAGGATGGCTATGGCTACACCTTC.

Here the CDR3 reads CASSWGLAGGSGANVLTF. DNA for the CDR3: TGTGCCAGCAGCTGGGGACTAGCGGGGGGCTCTGGGGCCAACGTCCTGACTTTC. This sequence joins TRBV7-6 and TRBJ2-6; 15 bases are shared with TRBD2. Germline CDR1 is SGHVS and CDR2 is FNYEAQ. CDR3 length equals 18 residues. The J segment lost 0 bases and the V segment lost 4 bases, leaving 1 base of the junction unmatched.

The J gene is TRBJ2-1, the V gene TRBV14; D is perhaps TRBD1 (6 bases). Germline CDR1 and CDR2: SGHDN and FVKESK. Trimming took off 0 bases at V and 4 bases at J, with 16 bases between the two ends. There are 17 residues in the CDR3. For the CDR3, the DNA is TGTGCCAGCAGCCAAGATGTAACAGGGAGTACTTACAATGAGCAGTTCTTC. Its protein product is CASSQDVTGSTYNEQFF.

This chain joins TRBV7-9 and TRBJ2-7; tentative D call: TRBD2 (5 bases). V was shortened by 5 bases and J by 1 base, with 21 bases between the two germline ends. Per germline, CDR1 SEHNR and CDR2 FQNEAQ (reference sequence). The CDR3 runs 17 residues. In DNA form, the CDR3 reads TGTGCCAGCAGCGGCCCGGTGGACTTGGCCCATTCCTACGAGCAGTACTTC. Translation gives CASSGPVDLAHSYEQYF. Supplemented by reference TRBV7-9 and TRBJ2-7, the full variable domain reads DTGVSQNPRHKITKRGQNVTFRCDPISEHNRLYWYRQTLGQGPEFLTYFQNEAQLEKSRLLSDRFSAERPKGSFSTLEIQRTEQGDSAMYLCASSGPVDLAHSYEQYFGPGTRLTVT.

This clone occurred a few times. The chain employs TRBV5-6 and TRBJ1-2, with TRBD1 identical over 8 bases. The CDR3 runs to 12 residues. Germline CDR1 SGHDT, CDR2 YYEEEE. V lost 4 bases, J lost 10 bases, and 6 bases stayed unmatched. CDR3 nucleotides: TGTGCCAGCAGCCTCGGGACAGGATTCTACACCTTC. Translation: CASSLGTGFYTF. Full variable domain (outside the CDR3, taken from reference TRBV5-6 and TRBJ1-2): DAGVTQSPTHLIKTRGQQVTLRCSPKSGHDTVSWYQQALGQGPQFIFQYYEEEERQRGNFPDRFSGHQFPNYSSELNVNALLLGDSALYLCASSLGTGFYTFGSGTRLTVV.

V usage is TRBV19 and J usage is TRBJ1-3; possible D gene TRBD1, 5 bases. In germline, CDR1 is LNHDA, CDR2 SQIVND (reference sequence). V shed 4 bases and J shed 6 bases, with 7 bases lying between them. The CDR3 covers 12 residues. CDR3 nucleotide sequence: TGTGCCAGTAGTACGACAGCAAACACCATATATTTT. It codes for CASSTTANTIYF.

CDR3 in DNA: TGCGCCAGCAGCTTTGACGGAGTCACTGAAGCTTTCTTT. The encoded protein is CASSFDGVTEAFF. The chain uses TRBV5-1 and TRBJ1-1; the D is unclear. There are 13 residues in the CDR3. Trimming removed 2 bases at V and 4 bases at J, with 9 bases between. Germline CDR1 and CDR2: SGHRS and YFSETQ.

This clone was counted a few times. This chain's CDR3 is CASFSAFRGTTF. Here the CDR3 DNA reads TGTGCCAGTTTTAGCGCCTTCAGGGGAACCACCTTC. The chain has TRBV25-1 and TRBJ1-2, with D perhaps matching TRBD1 (6 bases). Germline CDR1 is MGHDK and CDR2 is SYGVNS. The V and J ends lost 9 bases and 13 bases respectively, with 21 bases between them. The CDR3 consists of 12 residues.

The rearrangement joins TRBV6-5 to TRBJ2-2; no firm D call. The CDR3 consists of 15 residues. The germline V gene has CDR1 MNHEY and CDR2 SVGAGI. V was trimmed by 6 bases and J by 1 base, leaving 12 bases between them. The CDR3 reads CASSQISENTGELFF. CDR3 sequence (DNA): TGTGCCAGCAGCCAGATTTCAGAGAACACCGGGGAGCTGTTTTTT.

The rearrangement uses TRBV27 and TRBJ2-6; 10 bases fit TRBD1. The CDR3 is 17 amino acids. With 6 bases clipped from V and 0 bases from J, the junction kept 5 bases outside the gene matches. The V gene's germline CDR1 is MNHEY and CDR2 SMNVEV (reference sequence). CDR3 amino acids: CASRGTGDLSGANVLTF. CDR3 in DNA: TGTGCCAGCAGGGGGACAGGGGACCTCTCTGGGGCCAACGTCCTGACTTTC.

The chain joins TRBV5-4 to TRBJ2-2; TRBD1 matches 7 bases. V dropped 2 bases and J dropped 2; count of bases not matched to a gene: 6. The CDR3 loop spans 16 amino acids. Germline CDR1 reads SGHNT; CDR2 reads YYREEE (reference sequence). CDR3 in amino acids: CASSLPTGLNTGELFF. The CDR3 nucleotides are TGTGCCAGCAGCTTACCGACAGGGCTAAACACCGGGGAGCTGTTTTTT.

The chain couples TRBV27 to TRBJ1-5; D is perhaps TRBD1 (5 bases). Deletions cut 2 bases from V and 2 bases from J, with 16 bases between. There are 17 residues in the CDR3. The germline V gene has CDR1 MNHEY and CDR2 SMNVEV (reference sequence). The CDR3 spells CASSLKYPDRGNQPQHF. DNA of the CDR3: TGTGCCAGCAGTTTAAAGTATCCCGACAGAGGCAATCAGCCCCAGCATTTT.

V is TRBV2 and J is TRBJ2-7; D gene unclear. CDR3 size: 13 residues. Per the germline V gene, CDR1 is SNHLY and CDR2 is FYNNEI. V shed 3 bases and J shed 2 bases, with 8 bases lying between them. This CDR3 reads CASSEQVTYEQYF. The CDR3 coding sequence is TGTGCCAGCAGTGAGCAGGTTACCTACGAGCAGTACTTC. The entire variable domain, with the rest obtained from reference TRBV2 and TRBJ2-7, is as follows: EPEVTQTPSHQVTQMGQEVILRCVPISNHLYFYWYRQILGQKVEFLVSFYNNEISEKSEIFDDQFSVERPDGSNFTLKIRSTKLEDSAMYFCASSEQVTYEQYFGPGTRLTVT.